This TCR beta chain was identified in a study of T cell clonality in common variable immunodeficiency. Study-level points and caveats: What drives increased CVID clonality needs T cell subpopulation sequencing. In common variable immunodeficiency, TCR beta chains reportedly carried fewer deletions and N-nucleotide insertions.

CVID subjects were neither ill nor on immunomodulatory or immunosuppressive medication at sampling. With 4 bases clipped from V and 0 bases from J, the junction kept 6 bases outside the gene matches. Germline CDR1 is SGHRS and CDR2 is YFSETQ. This CDR3 region has 17 residues. Method: immunoSEQ multiplex PCR; TCRdb's copy keeps in-frame clones and lacks some. The profile covers around 17,000 clones, none occurring a single time. This clone was seen ten or more times. No antigen is known for it. The read terminates 3 residues ahead of where the CDR3 ends, so the germline J gene completes it. This clonotype was sampled from a human donor with common variable immunodeficiency. The chain links TRBV5-1 to TRBJ2-4; TRBD1 matches 11 bases. The sequenced sample was peripheral blood mononuclear cells. CDR3 DNA (partial): TGCGCCAGCAGCCGGACGGGACAGGGGGGAGCCAAAAACATT. It encodes CASSRTGQGGAKNI. The complete CDR3 reads CASSRTGQGGAKNIQYF.